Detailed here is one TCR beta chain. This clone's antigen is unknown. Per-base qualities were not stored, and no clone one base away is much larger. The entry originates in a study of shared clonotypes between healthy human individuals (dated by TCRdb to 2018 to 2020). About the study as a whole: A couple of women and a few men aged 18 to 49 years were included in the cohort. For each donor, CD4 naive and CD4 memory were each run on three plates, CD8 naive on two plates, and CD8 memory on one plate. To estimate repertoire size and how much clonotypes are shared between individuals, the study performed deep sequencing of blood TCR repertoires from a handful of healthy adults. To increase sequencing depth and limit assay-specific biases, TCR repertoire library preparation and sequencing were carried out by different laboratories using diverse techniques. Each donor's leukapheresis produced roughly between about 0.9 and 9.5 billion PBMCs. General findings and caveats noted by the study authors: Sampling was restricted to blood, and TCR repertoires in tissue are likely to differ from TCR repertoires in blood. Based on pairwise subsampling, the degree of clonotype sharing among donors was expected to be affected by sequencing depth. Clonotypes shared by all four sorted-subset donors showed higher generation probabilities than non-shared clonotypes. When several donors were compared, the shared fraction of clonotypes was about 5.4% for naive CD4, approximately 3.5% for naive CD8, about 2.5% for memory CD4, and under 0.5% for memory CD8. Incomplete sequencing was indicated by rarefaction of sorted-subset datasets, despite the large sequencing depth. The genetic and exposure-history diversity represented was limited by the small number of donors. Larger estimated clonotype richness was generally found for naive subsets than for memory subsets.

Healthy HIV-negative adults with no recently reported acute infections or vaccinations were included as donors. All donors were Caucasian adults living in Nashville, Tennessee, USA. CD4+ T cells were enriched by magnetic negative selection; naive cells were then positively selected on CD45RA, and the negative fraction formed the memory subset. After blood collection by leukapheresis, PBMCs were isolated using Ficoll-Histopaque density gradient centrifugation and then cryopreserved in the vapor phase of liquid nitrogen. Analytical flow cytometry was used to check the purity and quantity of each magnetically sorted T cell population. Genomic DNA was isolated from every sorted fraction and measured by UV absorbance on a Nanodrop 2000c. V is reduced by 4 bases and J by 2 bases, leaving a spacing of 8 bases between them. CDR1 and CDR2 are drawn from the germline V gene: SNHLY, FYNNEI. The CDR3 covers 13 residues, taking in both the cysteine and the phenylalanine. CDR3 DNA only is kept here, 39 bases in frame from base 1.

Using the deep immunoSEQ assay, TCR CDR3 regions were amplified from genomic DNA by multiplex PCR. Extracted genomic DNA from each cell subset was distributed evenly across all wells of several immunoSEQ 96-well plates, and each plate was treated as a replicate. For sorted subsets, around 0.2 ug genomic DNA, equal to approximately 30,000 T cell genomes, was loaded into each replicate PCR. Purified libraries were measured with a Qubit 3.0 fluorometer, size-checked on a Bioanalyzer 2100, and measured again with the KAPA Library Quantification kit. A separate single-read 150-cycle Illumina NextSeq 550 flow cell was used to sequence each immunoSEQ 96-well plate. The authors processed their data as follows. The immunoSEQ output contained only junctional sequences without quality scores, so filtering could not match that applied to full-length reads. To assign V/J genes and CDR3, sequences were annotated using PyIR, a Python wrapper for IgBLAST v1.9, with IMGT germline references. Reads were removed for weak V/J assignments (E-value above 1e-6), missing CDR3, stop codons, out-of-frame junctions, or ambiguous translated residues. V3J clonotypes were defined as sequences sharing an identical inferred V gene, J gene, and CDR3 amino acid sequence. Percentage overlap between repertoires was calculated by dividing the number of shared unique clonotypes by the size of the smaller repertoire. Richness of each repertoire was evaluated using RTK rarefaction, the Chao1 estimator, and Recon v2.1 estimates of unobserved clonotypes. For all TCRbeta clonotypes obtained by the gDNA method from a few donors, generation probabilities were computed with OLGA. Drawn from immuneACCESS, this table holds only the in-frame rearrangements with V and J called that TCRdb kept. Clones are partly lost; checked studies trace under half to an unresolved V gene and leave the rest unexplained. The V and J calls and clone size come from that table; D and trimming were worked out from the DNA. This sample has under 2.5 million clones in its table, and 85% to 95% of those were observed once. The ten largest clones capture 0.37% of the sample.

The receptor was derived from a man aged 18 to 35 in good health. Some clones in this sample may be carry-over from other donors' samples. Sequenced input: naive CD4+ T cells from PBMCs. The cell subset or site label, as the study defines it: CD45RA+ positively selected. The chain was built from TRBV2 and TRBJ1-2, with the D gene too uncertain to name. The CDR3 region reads CASSGQLNYGYTF. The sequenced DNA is TGTGCCAGCAGTGGGCAGTTAAACTATGGCTACACCTTC.